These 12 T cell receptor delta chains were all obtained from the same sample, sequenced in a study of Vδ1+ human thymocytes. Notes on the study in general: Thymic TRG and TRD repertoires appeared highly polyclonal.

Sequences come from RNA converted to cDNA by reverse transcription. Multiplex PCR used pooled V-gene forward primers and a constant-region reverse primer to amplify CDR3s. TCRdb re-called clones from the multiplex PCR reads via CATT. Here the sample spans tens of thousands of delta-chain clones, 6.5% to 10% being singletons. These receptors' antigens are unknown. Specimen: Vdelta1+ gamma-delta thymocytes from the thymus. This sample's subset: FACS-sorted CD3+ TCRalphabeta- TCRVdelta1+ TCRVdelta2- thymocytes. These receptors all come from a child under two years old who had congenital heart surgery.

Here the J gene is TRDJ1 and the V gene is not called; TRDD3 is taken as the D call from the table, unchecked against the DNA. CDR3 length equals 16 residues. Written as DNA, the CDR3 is TGTGCTCTTGGGGAACTAAGCTTCCTACCACGTGATAAACTCATCTTT. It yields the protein CALGELSFLPRDKLIF.

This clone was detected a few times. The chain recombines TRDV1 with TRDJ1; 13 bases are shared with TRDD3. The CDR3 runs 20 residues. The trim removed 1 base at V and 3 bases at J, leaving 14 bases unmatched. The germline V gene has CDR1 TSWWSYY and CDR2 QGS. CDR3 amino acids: CALGEPFHWGIRSGSDKLIF. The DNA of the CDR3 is TGTGCTCTTGGGGAACCCTTCCACTGGGGGATACGCTCGGGGTCCGATAAACTCATCTTT.

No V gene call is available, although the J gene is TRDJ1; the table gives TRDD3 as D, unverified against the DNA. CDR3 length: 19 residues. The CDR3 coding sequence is TGTGCTCTTGGACAAGCTGTACTGGGGGATACCCAGTACACCGATAAACTCATCTTT. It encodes CALGQAVLGDTQYTDKLIF.

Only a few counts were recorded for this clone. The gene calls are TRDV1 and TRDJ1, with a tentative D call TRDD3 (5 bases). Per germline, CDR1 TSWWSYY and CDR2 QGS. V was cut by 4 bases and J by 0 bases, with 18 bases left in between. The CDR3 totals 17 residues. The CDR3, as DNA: TGTGCTCTTGGGGTGCCGGGATTCCCGGGTCACACCGATAAACTCATCTTT. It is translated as CALGVPGFPGHTDKLIF.

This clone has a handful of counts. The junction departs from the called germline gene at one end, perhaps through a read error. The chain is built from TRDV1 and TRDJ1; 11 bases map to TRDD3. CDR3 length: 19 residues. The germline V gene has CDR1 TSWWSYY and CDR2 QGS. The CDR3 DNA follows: TGTGCTCTTGGGGCCTTCCTACATACTCCTGGGGGATACACCGATAAGCTCATCTTT. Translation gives CALGAFLHTPGGYTDKLIF.

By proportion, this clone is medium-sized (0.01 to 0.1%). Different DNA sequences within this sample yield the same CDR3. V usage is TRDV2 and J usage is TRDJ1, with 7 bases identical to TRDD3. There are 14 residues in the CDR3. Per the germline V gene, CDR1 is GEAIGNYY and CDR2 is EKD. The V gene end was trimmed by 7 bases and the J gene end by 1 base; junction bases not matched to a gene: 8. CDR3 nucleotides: TGTGCCTGGGCTTACTGGGGACCCACCGATAAACTCATCTTT. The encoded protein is CAWAYWGPTDKLIF.

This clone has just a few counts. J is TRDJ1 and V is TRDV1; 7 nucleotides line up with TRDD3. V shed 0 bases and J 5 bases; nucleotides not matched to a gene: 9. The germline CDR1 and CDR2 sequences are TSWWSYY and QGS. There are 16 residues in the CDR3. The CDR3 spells CALGELTDLLGDKLIF. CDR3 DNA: TGTGCTCTTGGGGAACTCACCGACCTACTGGGGGATAAACTCATCTTT.

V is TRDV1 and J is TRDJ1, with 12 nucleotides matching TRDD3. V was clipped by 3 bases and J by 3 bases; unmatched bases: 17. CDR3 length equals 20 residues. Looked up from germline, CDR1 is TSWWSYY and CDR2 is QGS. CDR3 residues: CALGDWPSYWGILSADKLIF. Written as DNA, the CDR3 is TGTGCTCTTGGGGACTGGCCTTCCTACTGGGGGATACTGAGCGCCGATAAACTCATCTTT.

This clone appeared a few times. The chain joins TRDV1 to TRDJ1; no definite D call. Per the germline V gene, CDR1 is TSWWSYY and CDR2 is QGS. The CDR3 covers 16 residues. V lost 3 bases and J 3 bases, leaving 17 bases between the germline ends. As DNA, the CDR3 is TGTGCTCTTGGGGATACTTTGCCTCGGACGGCCGATAAACTCATCTTT. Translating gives CALGDTLPRTADKLIF.

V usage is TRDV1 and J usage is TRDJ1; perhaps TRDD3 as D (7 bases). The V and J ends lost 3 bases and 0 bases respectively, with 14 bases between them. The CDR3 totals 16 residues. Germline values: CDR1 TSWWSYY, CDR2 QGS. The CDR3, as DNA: TGTGCTCTTGGGGAGCACTTCCTGGGGGACACCGATAAACTCATCTTT. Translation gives CALGEHFLGDTDKLIF.

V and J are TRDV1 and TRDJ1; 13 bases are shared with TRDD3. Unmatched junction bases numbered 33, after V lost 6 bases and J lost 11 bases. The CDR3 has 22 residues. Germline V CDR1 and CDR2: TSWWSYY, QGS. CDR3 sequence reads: CALGQTSFPDTSTGGYARRLIF. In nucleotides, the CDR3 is TGTGCTCTTGGCCAAACATCCTTCCCGGATACCAGTACTGGGGGATACGCCCGTAGGCTCATCTTT.

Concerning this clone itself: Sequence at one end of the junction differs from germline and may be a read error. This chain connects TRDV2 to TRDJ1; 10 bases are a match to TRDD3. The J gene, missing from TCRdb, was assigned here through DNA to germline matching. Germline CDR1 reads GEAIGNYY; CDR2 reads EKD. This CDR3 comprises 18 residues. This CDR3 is CACNTPYWGILHTDKLIF. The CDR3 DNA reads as TGTGCCTGTAACACGCCGTACTGGGGGATCCTGCACACCGATAAACTCATCTTT.